This entry lists 21 T cell receptor beta chains sequenced from one sample in a study of radiation and T cells in renal cell carcinoma. Time point given: blood 2 weeks post-SBRT. The treatment: 15 Gy SBRT to primary tumor, nephrectomy 4 weeks later. Sequencing used immunoSEQ multiplex PCR; TCRdb keeps in-frame clones, though not all of them. Of about 47,000 clones in the sample, about 80% were seen once. Material: blood, obtained from a patient whose treatment included radiotherapy and nephrectomy. The receptors were gathered from an older woman with renal cell carcinoma.

The DNA of the CDR3 is TGTGCCAGCATACGGGACCATTACAATGAGCAGTTCTTC. It encodes CASIRDHYNEQFF. This rearrangement joins TRBV2 to TRBJ2-1; D may match TRBD1 or TRBD2 (5 bases each). The germline gives CDR1 SNHLY, CDR2 FYNNEI. V lost 7 bases and J lost 4, with 11 bases in between. The CDR3 spans 13 residues.

V and J are TRBV5-1 and TRBJ2-1; tentatively, D is TRBD1 (6 bases). The length of the CDR3 is 14 residues. The V gene lost 3 bases and the J gene lost 6 bases, with 13 bases spanning the gap. Germline lookup yields CDR1 SGHRS and CDR2 YFSETQ. CDR3 DNA sequence: TGCGCCAGCAGCTGGAGCAGGGGTGGCAATGAGCAGTTCTTC. It translates to CASSWSRGGNEQFF.

The chain uses TRBV11-1 and TRBJ2-7; D call uncertain. Per germline, CDR1 SGHAT and CDR2 FQDESV (reference sequence). The V and J ends lost 5 bases and 2 bases respectively, with 25 bases between them. This CDR3 is built from 18 residues. DNA of the CDR3: TGTGCCAGCAGCCCACGGGTGTTCGACCTCCTCACTACCTACGAGCAGTACTTC. Translation: CASSPRVFDLLTTYEQYF.

This rearrangement joins TRBV5-4 to TRBJ2-7; 7 bases fit TRBD2. The germline gives CDR1 SGHNT, CDR2 YYREEE (reference sequence). Germline trimming cut 0 bases from V and 12 bases from J; bases unmatched to any gene: 9. CDR3 length: 13 residues. For the CDR3, the DNA is TGTGCCAGCAGCTTGGAGGGCCGAAAGCGGGGGTACTTC. Residues: CASSLEGRKRGYF.

Turning to this clone: A read error may produce the germline difference seen at one junction end. The chain couples TRBV5-1 to TRBJ2-3; D is perhaps TRBD1 (6 bases). This CDR3 has 14 amino acids. Germline loops: CDR1 SGHRS, CDR2 YFSETQ. This CDR3 reads CTSSAATGPDTQYF. For the CDR3, the DNA is TGCACCAGCAGCGCCGCCACAGGGCCAGATACGCAGTATTTT.

J is TRBJ1-2 and V is TRBV6-6; D may be TRBD1 (6 bases). The CDR3 has 13 amino acids. Looked up from germline, CDR1 is MNHNY and CDR2 is SVGAGI (reference sequence). The V gene lost 2 bases and the J gene lost 7 bases, with 11 bases spanning the gap. The CDR3 here is CASSYGQGFGYTF. CDR3 sequence (DNA): TGTGCCAGCAGTTACGGGCAGGGGTTTGGCTACACCTTC.

This sequence joins TRBV5-1 and TRBJ2-5; maybe TRBD1 (5 bases). This CDR3 comprises 14 residues. The V end was cut by 4 bases, the J end by 0 bases, with 10 bases between. Germline lookup yields CDR1 SGHRS and CDR2 YFSETQ. The CDR3 DNA follows: TGCGCCAGCAGCCCTGGACATGACCAAGAGACCCAGTACTTC. Its translation is CASSPGHDQETQYF.

The V gene is TRBV29-1, the J gene TRBJ2-1; TRBD2 matches 9 bases. V trimming: 8 bases; J trimming: 8 bases; junction bases outside the gene matches: 13. Germline V gene data show CDR1 as SQVTM and CDR2 as ANQGSEA. This CDR3 contains 14 residues. The CDR3 bases are TGCAGCTTTCAAAGTTTGCGGGAGGGCCATGAGCAGTTCTTC. Amino acid sequence: CSFQSLREGHEQFF.

V is TRBV4-1 and J is TRBJ1-6; TRBD1 agrees at 9 bases. V shed 3 bases, J shed 3 bases, and the junction held 3 bases outside the gene matches. Germline CDR1 reads MGHRA; CDR2 reads YSYEKL. The CDR3 is 16 residues long. Written as DNA, the CDR3 is TGCGCCAGCAGCCAGGACAGGGGCCGCTATAATTCACCCCTCCACTTT. The encoded protein is CASSQDRGRYNSPLHF.

The chain has TRBV2 and TRBJ1-4; D remains unclear. The CDR3 is made up of 14 amino acids. Germline V gene data show CDR1 as SNHLY and CDR2 as FYNNEI. V shed 2 bases and J shed 6 bases, with 10 bases lying between them. CDR3 nucleotide sequence: TGTGCCAGCAGTGAACAATTCCTTTATGAAAAACTGTTTTTT. Translating it yields CASSEQFLYEKLFF.

The chain joins TRBV7-8 to TRBJ2-3; the match to TRBD2 covers 7 bases. This CDR3 spans 16 amino acids. J lost 5 bases, V lost 5 bases, and 13 bases had no gene match. Germline V lookup: CDR1 SGHVS, CDR2 FQNEAQ. For the CDR3, the DNA is TGTGCCAGCAGCGGAGAGATAGCGGGTGAGGGAGATACGCAGTATTTT. As protein: CASSGEIAGEGDTQYF. The whole variable domain, remainder taken from reference TRBV7-8 and TRBJ2-3, is GAGVSQSPRYKVAKRGQDVALRCDPISGHVSLFWYQQALGQGPEFLTYFQNEAQLDKSGLPSDRFFAERPEGSVSTLKIQRTQQEDSAVYLCASSGEIAGEGDTQYFGPGTRLTVL.

The table lists this clone with a few counts. The V and J genes are TRBV21-1 and TRBJ1-3. TRBV21-1 is described as a pseudogene. The CDR3 is 15 amino acids. In DNA, the CDR3 is TGTGCCAGCAGCAACGAGGGGATCCCTGGAAACACCATATATTTT. It is translated as CASSNEGIPGNTIYF.

The chain combines TRBV6-5 with TRBJ2-3; D is possibly TRBD1 or TRBD2 (5 bases each). V gave up 2 bases and J gave up 0 bases, with 12 bases separating them. The CDR3 runs 16 residues. Germline V gene data show CDR1 as MNHEY and CDR2 as SVGAGI. CDR3 in amino acids: CASSYARGGSTDTQYF. The CDR3 nucleotides read TGTGCCAGCAGTTACGCCCGGGGCGGGAGCACAGATACGCAGTATTTT.

This clone was counted a single time. V usage is TRBV2 and J usage is TRBJ1-5; the match to TRBD1 covers 8 bases. The CDR3 has 14 residues. V lost 6 bases, J lost 4 bases, and 5 bases stayed unmatched. Germline lookup yields CDR1 SNHLY and CDR2 FYNNEI. CDR3 loop: CASRPDRENQPQHF. The CDR3 DNA reads TGTGCCAGCAGGCCGGACAGGGAGAATCAGCCCCAGCATTTT.

This clone has only a few counts. The rearrangement links TRBV5-6 to TRBJ2-7; D could derive from TRBD1 or TRBD2 (5 bases each). The V gene lost 6 bases and the J gene lost 0 bases, with 13 bases spanning the gap. This CDR3 has 14 residues. Germline V gene lookup returns CDR1 SGHDT and CDR2 YYEEEE. The CDR3 coding sequence is TGTGCCAGCACCCGGGGCAGAATCTCCTACGAGCAGTACTTC. It translates to CASTRGRISYEQYF.

The gene calls are TRBV25-1 and TRBJ2-3, with 7 bases fitting TRBD1. Germline V lookup: CDR1 MGHDK, CDR2 SYGVNS. This CDR3 spans 15 amino acids. J lost 0 bases, V lost 6 bases, and 6 bases had no gene match. CDR3 sequence reads: CASSDRAPSTDTQYF. DNA of the CDR3: TGTGCCAGCAGCGACAGGGCCCCTAGCACAGATACGCAGTATTTT.

Worth noting for this clone: At one boundary the junction diverges from the germline segment, which might be a read error. This chain links TRBV5-1 with TRBJ2-1; D may be TRBD2 (7 bases). This CDR3 comprises 12 residues. Germline assignment: CDR1 SGHRS and CDR2 YFSETQ. The CDR3 loop reads CVSGTQGNEQFF. The CDR3 DNA follows: TGCGTCAGCGGGACCCAGGGGAATGAGCAGTTCTTC.

This chain joins TRBV19 and TRBJ2-2; D remains ambiguous. The V gene lost 3 bases and the J gene lost 0 bases, with 8 bases spanning the gap. Germline CDR1 reads LNHDA; CDR2 reads SQIVND (reference sequence). There are 15 residues in the CDR3. CDR3 in DNA: TGTGCCAGTAGTATCGGAAAAGCGAACACCGGGGAGCTGTTTTTT. Translating gives CASSIGKANTGELFF.

The table lists this clone with a few counts. V and J are TRBV9 and TRBJ2-1; 9 nucleotides align to TRBD1. The CDR3 runs 16 residues. Looked up from germline, CDR1 is SGDLS and CDR2 is YYNGEE. With 4 bases clipped from V and 2 bases from J, the junction kept 7 bases outside the gene matches. This CDR3 is CASSRTGGAAYNEQFF. DNA of the CDR3: TGTGCCAGCAGCAGAACAGGGGGCGCGGCCTACAATGAGCAGTTCTTC.

The chain uses TRBV7-6 and TRBJ1-3, with 7 bases aligning to TRBD1. Losses at the gene ends were 5 bases for V and 0 bases for J; bases not matched to a gene: 4. The CDR3 spans 15 residues. The V gene's germline CDR1 is SGHVS and CDR2 FNYEAQ. The chain's CDR3 is CASSPRDSSGNTIYF. The CDR3, as DNA: TGTGCCAGCAGCCCAAGGGACAGCTCTGGAAACACCATATATTTT.

The V call is TRBV29-1, the J call TRBJ1-2; D is perhaps TRBD1 (6 bases). The CDR3 length is 15 residues. V was clipped by 8 bases and J by 2 bases, with 21 bases between them. The germline CDR1 and CDR2 sequences are SQVTM and ANQGSEA. The CDR3 nucleotides read TGCAGCATCCGGGACACAGGATCCCCAAACTATGGCTACACCTTC. Protein: CSIRDTGSPNYGYTF.